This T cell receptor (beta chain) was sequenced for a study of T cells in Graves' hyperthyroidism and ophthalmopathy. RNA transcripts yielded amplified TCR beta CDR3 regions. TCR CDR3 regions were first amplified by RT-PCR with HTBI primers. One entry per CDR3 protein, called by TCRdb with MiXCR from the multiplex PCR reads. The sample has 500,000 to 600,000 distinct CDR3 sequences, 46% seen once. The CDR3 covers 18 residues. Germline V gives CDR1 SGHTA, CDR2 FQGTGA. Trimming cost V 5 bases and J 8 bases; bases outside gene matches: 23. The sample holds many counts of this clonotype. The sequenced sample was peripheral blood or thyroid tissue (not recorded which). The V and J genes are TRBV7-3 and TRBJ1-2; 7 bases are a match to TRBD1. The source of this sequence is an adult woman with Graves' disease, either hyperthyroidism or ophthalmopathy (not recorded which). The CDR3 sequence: CASSLYDPTVGTVEGYTF. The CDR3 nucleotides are TGTGCCAGCAGCCTTTATGATCCCACAGTAGGGACAGTAGAAGGCTACACCTTC. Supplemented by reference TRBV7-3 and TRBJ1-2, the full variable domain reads GAGVSQTPSNKVTEKGKYVELRCDPISGHTALYWYRQSLGQGPEFLIYFQGTGAADDSGLPNDRFFAVRPEGSVSTLKIQRTERGDSAVYLCASSLYDPTVGTVEGYTFGSGTRLTVV.